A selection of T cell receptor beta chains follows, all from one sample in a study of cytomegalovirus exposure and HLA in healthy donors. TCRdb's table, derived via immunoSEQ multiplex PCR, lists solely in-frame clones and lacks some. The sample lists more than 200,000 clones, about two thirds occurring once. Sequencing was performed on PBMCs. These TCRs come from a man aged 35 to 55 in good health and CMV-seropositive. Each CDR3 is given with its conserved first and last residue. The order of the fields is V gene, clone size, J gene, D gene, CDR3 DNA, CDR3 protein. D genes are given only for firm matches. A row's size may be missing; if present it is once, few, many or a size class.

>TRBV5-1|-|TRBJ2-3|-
TGCGCCAGCAGCTTGGGACCCGGGCGGGCAGATACGCAGTATTTT
CASSLGPGRADTQYF
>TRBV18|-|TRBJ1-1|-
TGTGCCAGCTCACCGCGGACAGTGGATGAAGCTTTCTTT
CASSPRTVDEAFF
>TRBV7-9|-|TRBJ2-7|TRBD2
TGTGCCAGCAGCTTAGCCCCAAGCGGGGGGTACGAGCAGTACTTC
CASSLAPSGGYEQYF
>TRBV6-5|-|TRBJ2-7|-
TGTGCCAGCAGTTACAGGGGCAACCCCTACGAGCAGTACTTC
CASSYRGNPYEQYF
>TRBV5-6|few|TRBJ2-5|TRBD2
TGTGCCAGCAGCCCGGCGGGGGGGCCCGAGTACCAAGAGACCCAGTACTTC
CASSPAGGPEYQETQYF
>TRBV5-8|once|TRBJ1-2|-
TGTGCCAGCAGCTTGGCAGGGAGGTATGGCTACACCTTC
CASSLAGRYGYTF
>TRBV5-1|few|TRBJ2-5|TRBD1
TGCGCCAGCAGGACAGGGGAAGAGACCCAGTACTTC
CASRTGEETQYF
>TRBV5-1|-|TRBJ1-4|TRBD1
TGCGCCAGCAGCTTGGGCCAGGGGGGTGAAAAACTGTTTTTT
CASSLGQGGEKLFF
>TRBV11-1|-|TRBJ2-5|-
TGTGCCAGCAGCGCGGGACTGCAAGAGACCCAGTACTTC
CASSAGLQETQYF
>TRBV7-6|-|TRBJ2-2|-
TGTGCCAGCAGCTTCCGGGGGGCTCGGGAGCTGTTTTTT
CASSFRGARELFF
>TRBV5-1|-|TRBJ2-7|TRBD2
TGCGCCAGCAGCCAGGACCCCGGGACTAGCGGTTACGAGCAGTACTTC
CASSQDPGTSGYEQYF
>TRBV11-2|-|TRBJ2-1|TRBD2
TGTGCCAGCAGCCGACTTACTAGCGGGGGGGCCCTTGAGCAGTTCTTC
CASSRLTSGGALEQFF
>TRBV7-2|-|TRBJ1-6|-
TGTGCCAGCAGCCCTCCCGGAGAAGCTAATTCACCCCTCCACTTT
CASSPPGEANSPLHF
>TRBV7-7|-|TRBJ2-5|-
TGTGCCAGCAGCTCTGGACAGCAAGAGACCCAGTACTTC
CASSSGQQETQYF
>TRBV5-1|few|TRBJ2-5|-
TGCGCCAGCAGCTTGTCTCGCAGCCAAGAGACCCAGTACTTC
CASSLSRSQETQYF
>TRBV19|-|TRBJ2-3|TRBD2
TGTGCCAGTAGTAGCGGGGGGACCCCCTCCACAGATACGCAGTATTTT
CASSSGGTPSTDTQYF
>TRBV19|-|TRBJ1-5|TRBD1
TGTGCCAGTAGTACCGACAGGGGGACTCTGTATAGCAATCAGCCCCAGCATTTT
CASSTDRGTLYSNQPQHF
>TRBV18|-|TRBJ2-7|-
TGTGCCAGCTCACCTAACAACCCATCTGAAGGTCTCGGCGGGCAGTACTTC
CASSPNNPSEGLGGQYF
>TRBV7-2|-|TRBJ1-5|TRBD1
TGTGCCAGCGGGAAACAGACAGGGACTAATCAGCCCCAGCATTTT
CASGKQTGTNQPQHF
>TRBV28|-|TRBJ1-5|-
TGTGCCAGCAGTCTTGGGGGGGTAGGGCAGCCCCAGCATTTT
CASSLGGVGQPQHF
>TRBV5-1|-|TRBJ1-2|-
TGCGCCAGCAGCTTGGTTATGGGGGGTAGCTATGGCTACACCTTC
CASSLVMGGSYGYTF
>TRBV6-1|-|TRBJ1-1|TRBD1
TGTGCCACCCGGACAGGGTATAGTGAAGCTTTCTTT
CATRTGYSEAFF
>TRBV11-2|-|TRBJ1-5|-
TGTGCCAGCAGCTTAGAGGCCGCGGGCAATCAGCCCCAGCATTTT
CASSLEAAGNQPQHF
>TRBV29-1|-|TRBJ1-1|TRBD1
TGCAGCGTAGCTCCGAGACAGGGCACTGAAGCTTTCTTT
CSVAPRQGTEAFF
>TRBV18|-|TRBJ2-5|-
TGTGCCAGCTCACGGACTAGAGGGGGAGAGACCCAGTACTTC
CASSRTRGGETQYF
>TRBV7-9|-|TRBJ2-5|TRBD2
TGTGCCAGCAGCTTAGGGTGGGTAGCGGGGGACCAAGAGACCCAGTACTTC
CASSLGWVAGDQETQYF
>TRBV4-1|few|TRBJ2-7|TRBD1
TGCGCCAGCAGCCATGAGCAGGGGGTCAGCGAGCAGTACTTC
CASSHEQGVSEQYF
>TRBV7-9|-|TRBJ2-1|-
TGTGCCATCGTCGGGGGTGCGTTTGTCAATGAGCAGTTCTTC
CAIVGGAFVNEQFF
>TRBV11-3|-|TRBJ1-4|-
TGTGCCAGCAGCTTTCCTATCTCGGTGGTCACTAATGAAAAACTGTTTTTT
CASSFPISVVTNEKLFF
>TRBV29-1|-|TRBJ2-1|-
TGCAGCGCCGACCCTAGGAGGGTTGGCAATGAGCAGTTCTTC
CSADPRRVGNEQFF
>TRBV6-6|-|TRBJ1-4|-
TGTGCCAGCAGTTACCCTGAGGGTGCAACTAATGAAAAACTGTTTTTT
CASSYPEGATNEKLFF
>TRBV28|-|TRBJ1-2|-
TGTGCCAGCAGAAAAAAACAGTATGGCTACACCTTC
CASRKKQYGYTF
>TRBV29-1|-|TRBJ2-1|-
TGCAGCCCAGAGGAGGGCAATGAGCAGTTCTTC
CSPEEGNEQFF
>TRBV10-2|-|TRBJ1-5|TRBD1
TGCGCCAGCGCGGACAGGGATCGGAGCCAGCCCCAGCATTTT
CASADRDRSQPQHF
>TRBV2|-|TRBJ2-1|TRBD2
TGTGCCAGCAGTGACATAGCGGGGGCTTCAAATGAGCAGTTCTTC
CASSDIAGASNEQFF
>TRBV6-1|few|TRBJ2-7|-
TGTGCCATAGGGGGTTACGAGCAGTACTTC
CAIGGYEQYF
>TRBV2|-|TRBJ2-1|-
TGTGCCAGCAGCCGAAATGAGGGAAATGAGCAGTTCTTC
CASSRNEGNEQFF
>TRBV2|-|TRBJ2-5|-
TGTGCCAGCAGCAAAGGATCAGGCGAGACCCAGTACTTC
CASSKGSGETQYF
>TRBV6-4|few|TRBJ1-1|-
TGTGCCAGCAGTGACGGCCAGAACACTGAAGCTTTCTTT
CASSDGQNTEAFF
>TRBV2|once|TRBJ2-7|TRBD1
TGTGCCAGCAGTGATAGGGACAGGGGGCCCTACGAGCAGTACTTC
CASSDRDRGPYEQYF
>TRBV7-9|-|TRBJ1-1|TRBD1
TGTGCCAGCAGTTACACAGGGGTGAACACTGAAGCTTTCTTT
CASSYTGVNTEAFF
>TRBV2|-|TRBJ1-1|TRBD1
TGTGCCAGCAGTGCACACCTAGGACAGGGATTGGCTGAAGCTTTCTTT
CASSAHLGQGLAEAFF
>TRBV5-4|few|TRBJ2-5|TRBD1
TGTGCCAGCAGTTCCCTCGAGTATGGTATGGGACAGGGAGTGGAGACCCAGTACTTC
CASSSLEYGMGQGVETQYF
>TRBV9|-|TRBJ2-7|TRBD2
TGTGCCAGCAGCCGGGGGGTGGGCTTCGAGCAGTACTTC
CASSRGVGFEQYF
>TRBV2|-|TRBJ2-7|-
TGTGCCAGCAGTATACAGGGTGCAGCCTACGAGCAGTACTTC
CASSIQGAAYEQYF
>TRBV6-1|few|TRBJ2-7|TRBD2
TGTGCCAGCAGTGACGCGGGGGGTCCTTACGAGCAGTACTTC
CASSDAGGPYEQYF
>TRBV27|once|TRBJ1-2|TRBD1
TGTGCCAGCAGTTACACAGGGGGCGGAGGTCCCAATGGCTACACCTTC
CASSYTGGGGPNGYTF
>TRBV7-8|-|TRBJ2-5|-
TGTGCCAGCAGCCCCGAGCGGACTACCTCCCAAGAGACCCAGTACTTC
CASSPERTTSQETQYF
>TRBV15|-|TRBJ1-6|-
TGTGCCACCAGCAGAAACAGGGATTCACCCCTCCACTTT
CATSRNRDSPLHF
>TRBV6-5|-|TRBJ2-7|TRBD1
TGTGCCAGCAGTCCCATCGGGACAGCTTCCTACGAGCAGTACTTC
CASSPIGTASYEQYF
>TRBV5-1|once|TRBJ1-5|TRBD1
TGCGCCAGCAGGTTGGGGACAGACAACAATCAGCCCCAGCATTTT
CASRLGTDNNQPQHF
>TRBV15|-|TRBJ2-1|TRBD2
TGTGCCACCAGCTCTCGGACTAGCGGGGGGTCTGAGCAGTTCTTC
CATSSRTSGGSEQFF